The 26 T cell receptor beta chains reported below all come from one sample, sequenced in a study of shared T cell receptors in the human thymus. TCRdb keeps only in-frame clones here, not all; method: immunoSEQ multiplex PCR. The sample records 500,000 to 750,000 clones, roughly 90% being singletons. The same specimen was also included in a second study, on human thymus T cells.

What was sequenced was thymocytes. The source is a boy less than two years old with a congenital heart defect.

The chain has TRBV5-1 and TRBJ2-1; unclear D gene. V lost 4 bases and J lost 0, with 2 bases in between. The CDR3 loop spans 12 amino acids. Germline-derived CDR1 and CDR2 are SGHRS and YFSETQ. In DNA form, the CDR3 reads TGCGCCAGCAGCCGCTCCTACAATGAGCAGTTCTTC. Its translation: CASSRSYNEQFF. The full variable domain, with the rest looked up from reference TRBV5-1 and TRBJ2-1, is KAGVTQTPRYLIKTRGQQVTLSCSPISGHRSVSWYQQTPGQGLQFLFEYFSETQRNKGNFPGRFSGRQFSNSRSEMNVSTLELGDSALYLCASSRSYNEQFFGPGTRLTVL.

The V and J genes are TRBV27 and TRBJ2-1; 9 bases are shared with TRBD2. CDR1 MNHEY and CDR2 SMNVEV come from the germline V gene (reference sequence). The CDR3 totals 17 residues. The ends lost 5 bases at V and 1 base at J; junction bases unmatched: 9. The CDR3 bases are TGTGCCAGCAGTCCTATAGCGGGAGCGGAATCCTACAATGAGCAGTTCTTC. It specifies CASSPIAGAESYNEQFF.

This clone was observed a few times. The V and J genes are TRBV5-1 and TRBJ2-7; the match to TRBD1 covers 9 bases. From germline, CDR1 is SGHRS and CDR2 YFSETQ. V gave up 4 bases and J gave up 5 bases; unmatched junction bases: 10. The CDR3 is 15 residues long. This chain's CDR3 is CASSPSGTGPHEQYF. In DNA form, the CDR3 reads TGCGCCAGCAGCCCAAGCGGGACAGGGCCCCACGAGCAGTACTTC.

This clone was detected only a few times. V and J are TRBV7-6 and TRBJ2-7, with 10 bases identical to TRBD2. Germline CDR1 reads SGHVS; CDR2 reads FNYEAQ. This CDR3 is built from 15 residues. Losses at the gene ends were 4 bases for V and 3 bases for J; bases not matched to a gene: 6. In DNA, the CDR3 is TGTGCCAGCAGCTCTAAAGCGGGAGGGTACTACGAGCAGTACTTC. It encodes CASSSKAGGYYEQYF.

V gene TRBV2 combines with J gene TRBJ2-5, with 7 bases that match TRBD2. The germline CDR1 and CDR2 sequences are SNHLY and FYNNEI. There are 17 residues in the CDR3. V was pared by 6 bases and J by 1 base, with 14 bases of the junction left unmatched. The CDR3 here is CASRSGLPTSIQETQYF. In DNA form, the CDR3 reads TGTGCCAGCAGATCGGGACTACCCACGAGTATCCAAGAGACCCAGTACTTC.

The chain uses TRBV7-9 and TRBJ2-7; D remains unclear. V lost 2 bases, J lost 0 bases, and 14 bases lay in between. From germline, CDR1 is SEHNR and CDR2 FQNEAQ (reference sequence). The CDR3 runs to 16 residues. CDR3 sequence: CASSLSVAGRSYEQYF. The CDR3 coding sequence is TGTGCCAGCAGCTTATCCGTGGCAGGTCGCTCCTACGAGCAGTACTTC.

The rearrangement uses TRBV5-1 and TRBJ1-2; 9 bases map to TRBD1. Germline V gene data show CDR1 as SGHRS and CDR2 as YFSETQ. Trimming took 4 bases from V and 6 from J; bases not matched to a gene: 16. The CDR3 is made up of 17 amino acids. This CDR3 reads CASSPGTGYGSFDGYTF. In DNA form, the CDR3 reads TGCGCCAGCAGCCCCGGGACAGGGTACGGGTCATTCGATGGCTACACCTTC.

The rearrangement joins TRBV7-2 to TRBJ1-2, with D unclear. This CDR3 contains 17 residues. Looked up from germline, CDR1 is SGHTA and CDR2 is FQGNSA. Trimming took off 1 base at V and 4 bases at J, with 19 bases between the two ends. Here the CDR3 DNA reads TGTGCCAGCAGCTTAGTATCCTCCTCGACGGGAGGCTATGGCTACACCTTC. It codes for CASSLVSSSTGGYGYTF.

This clone occurred once. The rearrangement joins TRBV5-1 to TRBJ2-1; perhaps TRBD2 as D (5 bases). The V gene's germline CDR1 is SGHRS and CDR2 YFSETQ. Trimming cost V 4 bases and J 7 bases, with 18 bases left between them. The CDR3 consists of 15 residues. CDR3 coding DNA: TGCGCCAGCAGCCGATACCCCGGTTGGGAGAATGAGCAGTTCTTC. It encodes CASSRYPGWENEQFF.

The chain joins TRBV11-2 to TRBJ2-7, with 8 bases lining up with TRBD1. Germline loops: CDR1 SGHAT, CDR2 FQNNGV. J lost 0 bases, V lost 5 bases, and 6 bases had no gene match. This CDR3 is 15 amino acids long. The CDR3 here is CASSMWDRSSYEQYF. The CDR3 nucleotides are TGTGCCAGCAGCATGTGGGACAGGAGCTCCTACGAGCAGTACTTC.

In nucleotides, the CDR3 is TGTGCCAGCAGCCCAGGGACACCATCCTACGAGCAGTACTTC. It codes for CASSPGTPSYEQYF. The gene calls are TRBV7-9 and TRBJ2-7; D may be TRBD1 (6 bases). This CDR3 contains 14 residues. The V end was cut by 5 bases, the J end by 1 base, with 12 bases between. Looked up from germline, CDR1 is SEHNR and CDR2 is FQNEAQ (reference sequence).

This chain connects TRBV10-3 to TRBJ2-7; D is ambiguous. Germline V lookup: CDR1 ENHRY, CDR2 SYGVKD. The germline V and J ends were trimmed by 8 bases and 0 bases, with 14 bases remaining between them. This CDR3 has 14 residues. CDR3 sequence: CAISSTLHSYEQYF. In nucleotides, the CDR3 is TGTGCCATCTCCTCGACTCTTCACTCCTACGAGCAGTACTTC.

The rearrangement joins TRBV29-1 to TRBJ2-4, with TRBD1 identical over 8 bases. The CDR3 spans 17 residues. Germline loops: CDR1 SQVTM, CDR2 ANQGSEA. Losses at the gene ends were 1 base for V and 0 bases for J; bases not matched to a gene: 8. CDR3 loop: CSVEVRQGSLAKNIQYF. The CDR3 nucleotides read TGCAGCGTTGAAGTACGACAGGGGTCCTTAGCCAAAAACATTCAGTACTTC.

This chain connects TRBV18 to TRBJ1-1, with TRBD1 identical over 7 bases. Germline CDR1 reads KGHSH; CDR2 reads LQKENI. V gave up 5 bases and J gave up 5 bases; unmatched junction bases: 5. The CDR3 consists of 13 residues. As DNA, the CDR3 is TGTGCCAGCTCATCGAAGGGGGCTACTGAAGCTTTCTTT. Translated: CASSSKGATEAFF.

The sample holds one count of this clone. Other DNA sequences in this specimen translate into the identical CDR3. In DNA, the CDR3 is TGTGCCACCAGCAGGGTACAGGGCTACAATCAGCCCCAGCATTTT. This sequence encodes CATSRVQGYNQPQHF. This chain links TRBV15 with TRBJ1-5, with D possibly TRBD1 on 6 matching bases. This CDR3 has 15 amino acids. CDR1 is LNHNV, CDR2 YYDKDF, per germline (reference sequence). The V and J ends lost 3 bases and 3 bases respectively, with 12 bases between them.

This clone was counted once. The rearrangement joins TRBV7-2 to TRBJ1-2; no clear D gene. CDR3 length: 13 amino acids. The V gene's germline CDR1 is SGHTA and CDR2 FQGNSA. V lost 5 bases and J lost 4, with 11 bases in between. The CDR3 protein is CASSHRQSYGYTF. CDR3 nucleotides: TGTGCCAGCAGCCACCGACAATCCTATGGCTACACCTTC.

This chain uses TRBV9 with TRBJ1-1; D perhaps matches TRBD1 (6 bases). Trimming stripped 1 base from V and 4 bases from J, with 14 bases between. CDR3 length equals 15 residues. Germline CDR1 reads SGDLS; CDR2 reads YYNGEE. CDR3 DNA sequence: TGTGCCAGCAGCGTATCAGACAGGTCGGGCACTGAAGCTTTCTTT. This encodes CASSVSDRSGTEAFF.

The chain couples TRBV15 to TRBJ2-1, with TRBD2 identical over 8 bases. The germline CDR1 and CDR2 sequences are LNHNV and YYDKDF (reference sequence). The CDR3 sequence is 15 residues long. Trimming cost V 0 bases and J 8 bases; bases outside gene matches: 6. The CDR3: CATSREGSGSDEQFF. The CDR3 DNA is TGTGCCACCAGCAGAGAGGGCAGCGGGAGCGATGAGCAGTTCTTC. Together with reference TRBV15 and TRBJ2-1, the CDR3 gives the full variable domain: DAMVIQNPRYQVTQFGKPVTLSCSQTLNHNVMYWYQQKSSQAPKLLFHYYDKDFNNEADTPDNFQSRRPNTSFCFLDIRSPGLGDTAMYLCATSREGSGSDEQFFGPGTRLTVL.

The chain couples TRBV7-2 to TRBJ1-1; 9 positions agree with TRBD1. Trimming cost V 2 bases and J 3 bases; bases outside gene matches: 7. The germline CDR1 and CDR2 sequences are SGHTA and FQGNSA. The length of the CDR3 is 16 residues. The CDR3 DNA is TGTGCCAGCAGCTTACGAGACAGGGGGTTAGACACTGAAGCTTTCTTT. It codes for CASSLRDRGLDTEAFF.

This chain uses TRBV4-3 with TRBJ2-1, with TRBD2 matching 10 bases. From germline, CDR1 is LGHNA and CDR2 YSLEER. CDR3 length: 20 amino acids. Germline trimming cut 0 bases from V and 0 bases from J; bases unmatched to any gene: 11. This CDR3 reads CASSQEPAGGIPISYNEQFF. The CDR3 coding sequence is TGCGCCAGCAGCCAAGAGCCAGCGGGAGGGATACCGATCTCCTACAATGAGCAGTTCTTC.

This clone was picked up a small number of times. Here the CDR3 reads CASSPRGSGELFF. CDR3 bases: TGTGCCAGTAGTCCCCGGGGGTCCGGGGAGCTGTTTTTT. This chain uses TRBV19 with TRBJ2-2; weak D call: TRBD2 (6 bases). Trimming took 5 bases from V and 6 from J, leaving 10 bases between them. Germline V gene lookup returns CDR1 LNHDA and CDR2 SQIVND (reference sequence). The CDR3 runs 13 residues.

V and J are TRBV11-2 and TRBJ2-7; 10 bases match TRBD2. J was trimmed by 3 bases and V by 5 bases; bases with no gene match: 1. The germline gives CDR1 SGHAT, CDR2 FQNNGV. There are 13 residues in the CDR3. In DNA form, the CDR3 reads TGTGCCAGCAGCCGGACTAGCGGCTACGAGCAGTACTTC. Its protein product is CASSRTSGYEQYF.

The chain recombines TRBV29-1 with TRBJ1-1, with a possible D match to TRBD1 (5 bases). V was clipped by 4 bases and J by 1 base, with 13 bases between them. Germline CDR1 SQVTM, CDR2 ANQGSEA. The CDR3 covers 14 residues. CDR3 region: CSVGRGQGNTEAFF. The DNA of the CDR3 is TGCAGCGTTGGTAGGGGCCAGGGGAACACTGAAGCTTTCTTT.

V and J are TRBV10-1 and TRBJ2-1, with 7 bases aligning to TRBD2. Germline values: CDR1 WNHNN, CDR2 SYGVQD (reference sequence). V was pared by 10 bases and J by 6 bases, with 9 bases of the junction left unmatched. The CDR3 spans 13 residues. CDR3 DNA sequence: TGCGCCATCTGCCGCGGGAGAGGCAATGAGCAGTTCTTC. Translation: CAICRGRGNEQFF.

Note on this clone: The same CDR3 arises from other DNA sequences in this sample as well. The chain has TRBV5-1 and TRBJ1-2; no clear D gene. The V gene lost 4 bases and the J gene lost 11 bases, with 15 bases spanning the gap. Germline V gene data show CDR1 as SGHRS and CDR2 as YFSETQ. The CDR3 extends over 12 amino acids. As DNA, the CDR3 is TGCGCCAGCAGCGAGGGAAAATTTGGTTACACCTTC. It is translated as CASSEGKFGYTF.

The genes are TRBV29-1 and TRBJ2-1; the match to TRBD2 covers 13 bases. This CDR3 contains 15 residues. In germline, CDR1 is SQVTM, CDR2 ANQGSEA. V was clipped by 2 bases and J by 4 bases; unmatched bases: 2. CDR3 nucleotide sequence: TGCAGCGTTGAACGGACTAGCGGGAGTTACAATGAGCAGTTCTTC. Translation gives CSVERTSGSYNEQFF.